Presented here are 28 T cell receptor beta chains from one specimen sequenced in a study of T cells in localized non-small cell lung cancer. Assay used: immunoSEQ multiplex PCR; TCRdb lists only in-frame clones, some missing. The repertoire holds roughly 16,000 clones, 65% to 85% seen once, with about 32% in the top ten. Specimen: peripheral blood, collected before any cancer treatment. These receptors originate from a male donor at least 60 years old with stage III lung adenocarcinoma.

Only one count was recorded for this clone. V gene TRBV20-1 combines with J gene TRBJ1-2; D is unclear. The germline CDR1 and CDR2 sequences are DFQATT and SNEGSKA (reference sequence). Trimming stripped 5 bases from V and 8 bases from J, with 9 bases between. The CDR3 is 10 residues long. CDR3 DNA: TGCAGTGCTGAAAGCTCCGGCTACACCTTC. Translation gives CSAESSGYTF.

Here the CDR3 reads CASSFGGSGSNEQFF. CDR3 coding DNA: TGTGCCAGCAGTTTTGGGGGTTCCGGGAGCAATGAGCAGTTCTTC. This chain uses TRBV2 with TRBJ2-1; tentative D call: TRBD2 (6 bases). The CDR3 consists of 15 residues. Trimming pared 5 bases from V and 6 bases from J, leaving 17 bases between. Germline-derived CDR1 and CDR2 are SNHLY and FYNNEI.

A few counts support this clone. The CDR3 reads CASSLDAIGSGENIQYF. The CDR3 DNA is TGCGCCAGCAGCTTGGATGCCATCGGGAGCGGAGAAAACATTCAGTACTTC. J is TRBJ2-4 and V is TRBV5-1; TRBD2 might be the D (6 bases). The CDR3 length is 17 residues. Germline CDR1 and CDR2: SGHRS and YFSETQ. Trimming removed 0 bases from V and 5 bases from J, with 18 bases in between.

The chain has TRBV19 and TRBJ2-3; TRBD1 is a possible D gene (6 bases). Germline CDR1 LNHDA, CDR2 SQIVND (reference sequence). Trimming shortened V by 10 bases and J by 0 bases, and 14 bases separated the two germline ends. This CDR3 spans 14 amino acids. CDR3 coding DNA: TGTGCCACCTTGGACAGTACTAGCACAGATACGCAGTATTTT. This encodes CATLDSTSTDTQYF.

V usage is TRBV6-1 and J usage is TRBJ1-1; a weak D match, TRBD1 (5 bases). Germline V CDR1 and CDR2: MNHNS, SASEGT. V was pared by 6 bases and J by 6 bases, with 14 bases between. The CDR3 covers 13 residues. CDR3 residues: CASSLRGGAEAFF. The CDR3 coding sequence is TGTGCCAGCAGCCTCCGGGGGGGGGCTGAAGCTTTCTTT.

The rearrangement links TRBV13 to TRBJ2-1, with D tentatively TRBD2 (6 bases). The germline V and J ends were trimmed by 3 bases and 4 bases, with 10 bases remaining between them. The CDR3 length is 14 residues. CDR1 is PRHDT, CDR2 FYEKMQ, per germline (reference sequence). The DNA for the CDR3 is TGTGCCAGCAGCTTTGGGACTCAATACAATGAGCAGTTCTTC. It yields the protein CASSFGTQYNEQFF.

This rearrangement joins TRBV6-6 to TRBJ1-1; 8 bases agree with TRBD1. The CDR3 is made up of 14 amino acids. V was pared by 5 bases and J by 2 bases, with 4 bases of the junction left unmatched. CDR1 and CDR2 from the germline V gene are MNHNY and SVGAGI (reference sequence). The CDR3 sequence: CASSPQGANTEAFF. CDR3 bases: TGTGCCAGCAGTCCGCAGGGGGCCAACACTGAAGCTTTCTTT.

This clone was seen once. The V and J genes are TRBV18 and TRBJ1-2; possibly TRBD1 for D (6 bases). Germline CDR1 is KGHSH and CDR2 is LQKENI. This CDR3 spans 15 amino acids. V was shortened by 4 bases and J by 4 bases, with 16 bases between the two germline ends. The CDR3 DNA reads TGTGCCAGCTCACTAGAAACAGGGATGGGCTATGGCTACACCTTC. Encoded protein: CASSLETGMGYGYTF.

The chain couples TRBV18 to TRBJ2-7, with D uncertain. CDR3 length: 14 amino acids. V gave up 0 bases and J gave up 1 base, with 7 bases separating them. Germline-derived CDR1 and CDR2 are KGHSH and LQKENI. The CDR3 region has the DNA TGTGCCAGCTCACCACCCTCGAGATCCTACGAGCAGTACTTC. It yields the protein CASSPPSRSYEQYF.

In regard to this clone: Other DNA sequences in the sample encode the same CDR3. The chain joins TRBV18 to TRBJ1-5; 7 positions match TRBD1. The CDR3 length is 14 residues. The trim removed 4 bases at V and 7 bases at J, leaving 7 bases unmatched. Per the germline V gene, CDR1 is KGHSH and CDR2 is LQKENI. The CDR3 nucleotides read TGTGCCAGCTCACGGACAGGATTCACGCAGCCCCAGCATTTT. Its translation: CASSRTGFTQPQHF.

Here the CDR3 reads CASSLARRGVRQYF. In DNA, the CDR3 is TGCGCCAGCAGCTTGGCGCGCAGGGGGGTTCGCCAGTACTTC. This sequence joins TRBV5-1 and TRBJ2-5, with a possible D match to TRBD1 (7 bases). CDR3 length: 14 amino acids. Germline V CDR1 and CDR2: SGHRS, YFSETQ. V dropped 0 bases and J dropped 10 bases, with 16 bases sitting between them.

The CDR3 spells CASGPDTF. Here the CDR3 DNA reads TGTGCCAGTGGACCCGACACCTTC. The chain carries TRBV30 and TRBJ1-2; no firm D call. The CDR3 consists of 8 residues. Germline-derived CDR1 and CDR2 are GTSNPN and SVGIG (reference sequence). V was pared by 8 bases and J by 12 bases, with 10 bases between.

CDR3 sequence (DNA): TGTGCCAGCAGTTACTCGAAACTAGCGGAGCAGTACTTC. It codes for CASSYSKLAEQYF. The V call is TRBV6-5, the J call TRBJ2-7, with 7 bases identical to TRBD2. This CDR3 has 13 amino acids. After removal of 0 bases from V and 7 bases from J, the junction contained 3 bases not matched to a gene. Germline-derived CDR1 and CDR2 are MNHEY and SVGAGI.

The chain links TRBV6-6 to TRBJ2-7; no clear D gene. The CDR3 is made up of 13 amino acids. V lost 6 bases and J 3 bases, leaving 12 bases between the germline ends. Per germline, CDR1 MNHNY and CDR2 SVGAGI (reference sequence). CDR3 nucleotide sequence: TGTGCCAGCAGCCTAGGAATTAACTACGAGCAGTACTTC. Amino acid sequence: CASSLGINYEQYF.

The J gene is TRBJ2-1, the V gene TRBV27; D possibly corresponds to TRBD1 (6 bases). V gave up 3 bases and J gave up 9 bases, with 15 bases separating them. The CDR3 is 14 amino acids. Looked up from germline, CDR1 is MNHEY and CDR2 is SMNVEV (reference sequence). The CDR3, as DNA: TGTGCCAGCAGTTTCGACGCAGGGGTGGGTGAGCAGTTCTTC. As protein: CASSFDAGVGEQFF.

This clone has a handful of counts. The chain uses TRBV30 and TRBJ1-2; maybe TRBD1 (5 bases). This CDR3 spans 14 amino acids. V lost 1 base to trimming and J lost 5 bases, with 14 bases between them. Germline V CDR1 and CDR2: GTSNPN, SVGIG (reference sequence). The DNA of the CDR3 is TGTGCCTGGAGTGGAAGGGACTCGGAGTATGGCTACACCTTC. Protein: CAWSGRDSEYGYTF.

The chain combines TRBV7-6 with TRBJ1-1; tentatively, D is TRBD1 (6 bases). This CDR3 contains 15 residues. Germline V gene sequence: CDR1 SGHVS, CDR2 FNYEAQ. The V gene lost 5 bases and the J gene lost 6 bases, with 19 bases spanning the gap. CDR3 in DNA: TGTGCCAGCAGCGCAACTCACACAGGGAAGGCTGAAGCTTTCTTT. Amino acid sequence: CASSATHTGKAEAFF.

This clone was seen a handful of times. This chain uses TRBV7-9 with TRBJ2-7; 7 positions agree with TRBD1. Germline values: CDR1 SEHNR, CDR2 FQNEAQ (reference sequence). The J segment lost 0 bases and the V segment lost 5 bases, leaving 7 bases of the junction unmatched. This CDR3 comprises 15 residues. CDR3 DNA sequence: TGTGCCAGCAGCCCCGTCGGGACAGACTCCTACGAGCAGTACTTC. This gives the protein CASSPVGTDSYEQYF.

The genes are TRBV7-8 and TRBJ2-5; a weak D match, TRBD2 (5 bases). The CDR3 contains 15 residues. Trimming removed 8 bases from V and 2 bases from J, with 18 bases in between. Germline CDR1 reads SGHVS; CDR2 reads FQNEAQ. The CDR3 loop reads CASLGGRINQETQYF. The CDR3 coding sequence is TGTGCCAGCTTAGGTGGGAGAATAAATCAAGAGACCCAGTACTTC.

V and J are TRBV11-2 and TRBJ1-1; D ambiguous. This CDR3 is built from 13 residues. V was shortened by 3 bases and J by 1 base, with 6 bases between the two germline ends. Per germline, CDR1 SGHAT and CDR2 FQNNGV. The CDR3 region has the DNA TGTGCCAGCAGCTTCAGTGAGAACACTGAAGCTTTCTTT. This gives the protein CASSFSENTEAFF.

CDR3 loop: CASSVAEGLAGGLHEQFF. As DNA, the CDR3 is TGTGCCAGCAGCGTAGCTGAAGGTCTAGCGGGGGGCTTGCATGAGCAGTTCTTC. The chain joins TRBV9 to TRBJ2-1, with 11 bases matching TRBD2. There are 18 residues in the CDR3. The J segment lost 8 bases and the V segment lost 0 bases, leaving 13 bases of the junction unmatched. Germline-derived CDR1 and CDR2 are SGDLS and YYNGEE. The entire variable domain, with the rest obtained from reference TRBV9 and TRBJ2-1, is as follows: DSGVTQTPKHLITATGQRVTLRCSPRSGDLSVYWYQQSLDQGLQFLIQYYNGEERAKGNILERFSAQQFPDLHSELNLSSLELGDSALYFCASSVAEGLAGGLHEQFFGPGTRLTVL.

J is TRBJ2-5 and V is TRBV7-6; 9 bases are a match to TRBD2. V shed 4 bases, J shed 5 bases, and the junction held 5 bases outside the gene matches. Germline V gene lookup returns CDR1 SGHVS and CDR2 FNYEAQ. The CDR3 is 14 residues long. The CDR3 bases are TGTGCCAGCAGCTACGGGACTAGCTTCGAGACCCAGTACTTC. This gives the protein CASSYGTSFETQYF.

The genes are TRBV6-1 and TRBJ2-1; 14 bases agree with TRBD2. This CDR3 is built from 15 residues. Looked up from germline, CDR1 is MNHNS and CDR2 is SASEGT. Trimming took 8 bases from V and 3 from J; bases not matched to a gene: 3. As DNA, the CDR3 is TGTGCCAGCGTCGGGACTAGCGGGGGCTACAATGAGCAGTTCTTC. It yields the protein CASVGTSGGYNEQFF.

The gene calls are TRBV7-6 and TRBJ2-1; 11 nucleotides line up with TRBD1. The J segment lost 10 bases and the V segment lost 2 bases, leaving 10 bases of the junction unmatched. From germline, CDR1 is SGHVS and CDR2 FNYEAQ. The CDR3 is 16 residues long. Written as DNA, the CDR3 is TGTGCCAGCAGCTTAAGTGTGGGACAGGGGGAGAGAGAGCAGTTCTTC. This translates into CASSLSVGQGEREQFF.

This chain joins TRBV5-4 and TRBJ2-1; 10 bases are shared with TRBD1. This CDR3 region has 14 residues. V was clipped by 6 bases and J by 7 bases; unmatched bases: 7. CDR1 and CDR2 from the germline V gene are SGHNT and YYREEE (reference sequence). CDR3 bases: TGTGCCAGCACAGAGACAGGGGGCCGGAATGAGCAGTTCTTC. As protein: CASTETGGRNEQFF.

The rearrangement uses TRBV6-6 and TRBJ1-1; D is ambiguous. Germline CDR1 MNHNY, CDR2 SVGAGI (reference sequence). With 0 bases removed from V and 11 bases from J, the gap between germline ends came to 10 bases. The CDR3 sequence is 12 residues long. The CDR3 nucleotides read TGTGCCAGCAGTTACTCGATCGGGTCGGCTTTCTTT. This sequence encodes CASSYSIGSAFF.

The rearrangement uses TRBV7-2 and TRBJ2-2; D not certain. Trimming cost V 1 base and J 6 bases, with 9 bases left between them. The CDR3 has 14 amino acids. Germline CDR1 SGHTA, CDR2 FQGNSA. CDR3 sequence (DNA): TGTGCCAGCAGCTTAGTGCGGATAGCCGGGGAGCTGTTTTTT. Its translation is CASSLVRIAGELFF.

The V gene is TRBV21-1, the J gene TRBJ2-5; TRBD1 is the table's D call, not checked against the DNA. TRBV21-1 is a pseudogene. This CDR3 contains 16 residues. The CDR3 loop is CASSKGLQGSEETQYF. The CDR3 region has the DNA TGTGCCAGCAGCAAAGGTCTACAGGGGAGTGAGGAGACCCAGTACTTC.